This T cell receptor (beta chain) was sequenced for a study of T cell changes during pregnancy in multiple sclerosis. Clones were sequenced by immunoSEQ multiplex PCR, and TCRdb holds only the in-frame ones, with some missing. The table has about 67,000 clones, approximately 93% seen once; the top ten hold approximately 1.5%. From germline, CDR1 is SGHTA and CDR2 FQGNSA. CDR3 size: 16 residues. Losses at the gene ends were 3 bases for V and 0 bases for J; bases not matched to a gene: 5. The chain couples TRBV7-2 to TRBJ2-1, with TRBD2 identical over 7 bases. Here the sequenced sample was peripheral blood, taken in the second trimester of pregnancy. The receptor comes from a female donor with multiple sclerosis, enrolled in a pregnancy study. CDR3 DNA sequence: TGTGCCAGCAGCTTTGCAGCGGGAAGCTCCTACAATGAGCAGTTCTTC. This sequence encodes CASSFAAGSSYNEQFF. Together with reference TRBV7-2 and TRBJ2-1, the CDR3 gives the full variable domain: GAGVSQSPSNKVTEKGKDVELRCDPISGHTALYWYRQSLGQGLEFLIYFQGNSAPDKSGLPSDRFSAERTGGSVSTLTIQRTQQEDSAVYLCASSFAAGSSYNEQFFGPGTRLTVL.